These T cell receptor beta chains were read from a single sample in a study of blood T cell repertoires in COVID-19. Assay used: immunoSEQ multiplex PCR; TCRdb lists only in-frame clones, some missing. The table has 250,000 to 350,000 clones, approximately 90% seen once; the top ten hold roughly 6%. The sample consisted of peripheral blood. The receptors derive from a woman aged 50 to 65 with COVID-19, enrolled during active disease. CDR3s include the opening cysteine and the closing phenylalanine or tryptophan. A D gene is named only where the DNA matches it firmly. Size values are once, few and many counts, or a class for expanded clones, and some rows have none.

>-|-|TRBJ1-2|TRBV11-3
TGTGCCAGCAGCTTTTCCCGGTTTAACTATGGCTACACCTTC
CASSFSRFNYGYTF
>-|TRBD2|TRBJ2-7|TRBV18
TGTGCCAGCACCCCCGGGGGGGGCGGGTACGAGCAGTACTTC
CASTPGGGGYEQYF
>few|-|TRBJ1-5|TRBV28
TGTGCCAGCAGTTTACGTCTCCTTAGCAATCAGCCCCAGCATTTT
CASSLRLLSNQPQHF
>-|-|TRBJ2-5|TRBV6-2/TRBV6-3
TGTGCCAGCACCCCATGGGAGGAGGTTGGGGACCAAGAGACCCAGTACTTC
CASTPWEEVGDQETQYF
>-|-|TRBJ1-1|TRBV30
TGTGCCTGGAGTACCCGGACTTCGGGGGCTTTCTTT
CAWSTRTSGAFF
>-|-|TRBJ2-1|TRBV5-1
TGCGCCAGCAGCTTGGTACAGGGAGGGCTTTACAATGAGCAGTTCTTC
CASSLVQGGLYNEQFF
>-|TRBD2|TRBJ2-2|TRBV10-3
TGTGCCATCAGTGACCCACTTGGACTAGCGGGGACCGGGGAGCTGTTTTTT
CAISDPLGLAGTGELFF
>-|TRBD1|TRBJ2-5|TRBV24-1
TGTGCCACCAGTGATTCTGGCTACTCAAAAGTGACAGGGGCGAGATTCGGAGGGACCCAGTACTTC
CATSDSGYSKVTGARFGGTQYF
>-|-|TRBJ2-2|TRBV5-1
TGCGCCAGCAGCTTGACCTTAGAGAACACCGGGGAGCTGTTTTTT
CASSLTLENTGELFF
>-|-|TRBJ2-7|TRBV4-1
TGCGCCAGCAGCCTCAGCGGAGTTACCTACGAGCAGTACTTC
CASSLSGVTYEQYF
>-|-|TRBJ2-7|TRBV11-2
TGTGCCAGCAGCGATGCGGGTCGGTACTACGAGCAGTACTTC
CASSDAGRYYEQYF
>-|TRBD2|TRBJ2-3|TRBV12-5
TGTGCTAGTGGTTTCGGACTAGCGGGGAACACAGATACGCAGTATTTT
CASGFGLAGNTDTQYF
>-|TRBD2|TRBJ2-7|TRBV3-1/TRBV3-2
TGTGCCAGCAGCCACCTAGCGGGAGGACGGGGCGAGCAGTACTTC
CASSHLAGGRGEQYF